This TCR beta chain was obtained from a study of CD4 T cells in relation to SARS-CoV-2 and coronaviruses. CDR3 length: 16 residues. V gave up 1 base and J gave up 1 base, with 13 bases separating them. Germline V CDR1 and CDR2: SNHLY, FYNNEI. This clone was recorded a few times. Its specificity is not known. The assay was immunoSEQ multiplex PCR, and TCRdb's table has in-frame clones only and misses some. The data contain some 65,000 clones, about 90% of them singletons. Study-wide results and limits: Memory recall responses, not primary responses primed in culture, are what the assay detects. Crossreactivity was assessed only for spike protein, not other viral proteins. About 65% of donors had memory CD4+ clonotypes crossrecognizing SARS-CoV-2 and common cold coronavirus spike.

Unexposed donor CD4+ T cells date from about 2010-2019, before the COVID-19 pandemic. Naive and memory CD4+ T cells were separated from cryopreserved PBMCs. The receptor was derived from a human donor in good health. Sequencing input: memory CD4+ T cells from PBMCs. The J gene is TRBJ1-2, the V gene TRBV2; no firm D call. The CDR3 sequence: CASSEDGGILNYGYTF. For the CDR3, the DNA is TGTGCCAGCAGTGAAGATGGAGGGATACTTAACTATGGCTACACCTTC.